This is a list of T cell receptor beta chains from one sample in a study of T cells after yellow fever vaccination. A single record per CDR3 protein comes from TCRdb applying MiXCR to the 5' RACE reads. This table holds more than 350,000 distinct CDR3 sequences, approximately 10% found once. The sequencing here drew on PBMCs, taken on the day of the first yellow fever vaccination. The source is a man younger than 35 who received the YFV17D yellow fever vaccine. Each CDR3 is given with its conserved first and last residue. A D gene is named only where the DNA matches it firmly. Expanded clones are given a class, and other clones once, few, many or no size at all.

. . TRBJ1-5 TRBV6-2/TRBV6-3 TGTGCCAGCAGACAAGGGGATAGGCCCCAGCATTTT CASRQGDRPQHF
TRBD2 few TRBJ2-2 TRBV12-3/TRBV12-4 TGTGCCAGCAGTAGCGGGGGCTGGAACACCGGGGAGCTGTTTTTT CASSSGGWNTGELFF
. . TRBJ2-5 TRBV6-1 TGTGCCAGCAGTAAGATGGGGACACTTCTGGAGACCCAGTACTTC CASSKMGTLLETQYF
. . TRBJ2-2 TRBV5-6 TGTGCCAGCAGCCCGACCCTGGCTAGGGTGCGCACCGGGGAGCTGTTTTTT CASSPTLARVRTGELFF
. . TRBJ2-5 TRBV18 TGTGCCAGCTCACCGGCACAGTTAGAGACCCAGTACTTC CASSPAQLETQYF
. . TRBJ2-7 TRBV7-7 TGTGCCAGCAGCTTAGTCAGGGAAAAGCTCTACGAGCAGTACTTC CASSLVREKLYEQYF
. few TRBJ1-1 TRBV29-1 TGCAGCGTACAGGTGAACACTGAAGCTTTCTTT CSVQVNTEAFF
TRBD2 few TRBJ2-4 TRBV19 TGTGCCAGTAGTATTACTAGCGGGGCGTTTTCGGGGTCGAACATTCAGTACTTC CASSITSGAFSGSNIQYF
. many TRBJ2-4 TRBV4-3 TGCGCCAGCAGCCAAGATGAGGAGGCGTACATTCAGTACTTC CASSQDEEAYIQYF
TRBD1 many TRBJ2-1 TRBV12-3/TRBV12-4 TGTGCCAGCAGTTTGACAGGGGGGTACAATGAGCAGTTCTTC CASSLTGGYNEQFF
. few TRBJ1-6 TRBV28 TGTGCCAGCAGTTCAGACACCTCCTATAATTCACCCCTCCACTTT CASSSDTSYNSPLHF
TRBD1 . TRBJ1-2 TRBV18 TGTGCCAGCTCGCCGGCAGGGGGCAGGGTCGATGGCTACACCTTC CASSPAGGRVDGYTF
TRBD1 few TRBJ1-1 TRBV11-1 TGTGCCAGCAGCCAACGGACAGGGAACACTGAAGCTTTCTTT CASSQRTGNTEAFF
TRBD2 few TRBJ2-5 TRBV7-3 TGTGCCAGCAGCCCTACTAGCGGGGCTCTCCAAGAGACCCAGTACTTC CASSPTSGALQETQYF
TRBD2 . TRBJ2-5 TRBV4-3 TGTGCCAGCAGCCAAGGGACTAGCGGGGGAGAGACCCAGTACTTC CASSQGTSGGETQYF
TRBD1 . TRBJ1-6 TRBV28 TGTGCCAGCTGGACAGGGCTGAATTCACCCCTCCACTTT CASWTGLNSPLHF
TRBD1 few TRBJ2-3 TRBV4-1 TGCGCCAGCAGCCTTGCGGTCCCGGGACAGGGAATGATAACAGATACGCAGTATTTT CASSLAVPGQGMITDTQYF
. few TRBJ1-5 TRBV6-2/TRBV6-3 TGTGCCAGCCGCCGAGGCCGGGACCTACTTTATAGCAATCAGCCCCAGCATTTT CASRRGRDLLYSNQPQHF
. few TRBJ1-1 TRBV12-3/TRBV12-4 TGTGCCAGCAGCCTTCAAGGAGGGGCCCTGAACACTGAAGCTTTCTTT CASSLQGGALNTEAFF
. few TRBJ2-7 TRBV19 TGTGCCAGTAGTATAGGCCAGGGAATCTACGAGCAGTACTTC CASSIGQGIYEQYF
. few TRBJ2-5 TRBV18 TGTGCCAGCTCACCGGGCCTCCACTTATTACAAGAGACCCAGTACTTC CASSPGLHLLQETQYF
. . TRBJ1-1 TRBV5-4 TGTGCCAGCAGCCCCATGGACCTACAAGAAGCTTTCTTT CASSPMDLQEAFF
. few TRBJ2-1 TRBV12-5 TGTGCTAGTGGTTTTGGAACCCAGACCTACAATGAGCAGTTCTTC CASGFGTQTYNEQFF
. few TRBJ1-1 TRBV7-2 TGTGCCAGCAGCCTTACCGGGACTGCGAACACTGAAGCTTTCTTT CASSLTGTANTEAFF
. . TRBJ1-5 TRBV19 TGTGCCACCACACGAGGGGGTTCGGGTCAGCCCCAGCATTTC CATTRGGSGQPQHF
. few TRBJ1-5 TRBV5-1 TGCGCCAGCAGCTTGTTAGGCCTTAATCAGCCCCAGCATTTT CASSLLGLNQPQHF
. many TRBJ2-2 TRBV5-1 TGCGCCAGCAGCTTACAGGATGGCGGGGAGCTGTTTTTT CASSLQDGGELFF
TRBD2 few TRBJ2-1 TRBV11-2 TGTGCCAGCAGCTCACCCCGGCGGGGGGCCTACGCTTACAATGAGCAGTTCTTC CASSSPRRGAYAYNEQFF
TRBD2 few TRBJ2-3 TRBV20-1 TGCAGTGCCGACGAACCGGGACTAGACGCAGATACGCAGTATTTT CSADEPGLDADTQYF
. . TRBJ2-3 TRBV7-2 TGTGCCAGCAGCTTGCGGGGCAGAATTTTCACTAGCACAGATACGCAGTATTTT CASSLRGRIFTSTDTQYF
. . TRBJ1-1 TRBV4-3 TGCGCCAGCAGCCAAACCCCTTACCGGGGAGCTGAAGCTTTCTTT CASSQTPYRGAEAFF
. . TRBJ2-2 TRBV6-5 TGTGCCAGCAGTTACTCCCTGGGGGGCATTAACACCGGGGAGCTGTTTTTT CASSYSLGGINTGELFF
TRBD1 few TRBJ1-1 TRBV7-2 TGTGCCAGCAGCCCGGGACAGAAGAACACTGAAGCTTTCTTT CASSPGQKNTEAFF
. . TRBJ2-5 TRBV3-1 TGTGCCAGCAGCCAAGATCGGTGGGTTAGCCAAGAGACCCAGTACTTC CASSQDRWVSQETQYF
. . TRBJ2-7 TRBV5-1 TGCGCCAGCAGCTTAGGGATGGAGTTCTACGAGCAGTACTTC CASSLGMEFYEQYF
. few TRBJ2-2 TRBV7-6 TGTGCCAGCAGCCAGAACAGGGCCGGGGAGCTGTTTTTT CASSQNRAGELFF
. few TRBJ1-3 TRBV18 TGTGCCAGCTCACCCATGAAAATTGGAAACACCATATATTTT CASSPMKIGNTIYF
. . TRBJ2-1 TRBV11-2 TGTGCCAGCAGCCCGGAATTTAGCTCCTACAATGAGCAGTTCTTC CASSPEFSSYNEQFF
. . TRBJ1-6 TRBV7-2 TGTGCCAGCAGCATAGGACAGTATTCACCCCTCCACTTT CASSIGQYSPLHF
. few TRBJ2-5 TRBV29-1 TGCAGCGTTAGCGGGACAGGCCAAGAGACCCAGTACTTC CSVSGTGQETQYF
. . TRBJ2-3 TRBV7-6 TGTGCCAGCAGCTTGCCCCTGGCTGGAGATACGCAGTATTTT CASSLPLAGDTQYF
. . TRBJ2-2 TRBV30 TGTGCCTGGAGTGTACACGCAGGGTGGACCGGGGAGCTGTTTTTT CAWSVHAGWTGELFF
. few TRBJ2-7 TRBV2 TGTGCCAGCGGAATCGGTGTGGGGGAGCAGTACTTC CASGIGVGEQYF
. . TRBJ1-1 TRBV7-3 TGTGCCAGCAGCCCGAGTATCAGGGCCTCCCACACTGAAGCTTTCTTT CASSPSIRASHTEAFF
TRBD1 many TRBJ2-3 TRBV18 TGTGCCAGCTCACCCCAGGGGGCCAGCACAGATACGCAGTATTTT CASSPQGASTDTQYF
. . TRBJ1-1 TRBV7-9 TGTGCCAGCAGCTTAGATGCTGGGAGTGGGGCTTTCTTT CASSLDAGSGAFF
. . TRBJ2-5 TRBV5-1 TGCGCCAGCAGCTTGGACAGGGTGACGCTGGAGACCCAGTACTTC CASSLDRVTLETQYF
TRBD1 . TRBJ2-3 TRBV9 TGTGCCAGCAGCGCGACAGGGCTGGACACAGATACGCAGTATTTT CASSATGLDTDTQYF
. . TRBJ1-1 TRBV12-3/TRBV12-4 TGTGCCAGCAGTTTTTTCCAGTCCACTGAAGCTTTCTTT CASSFFQSTEAFF
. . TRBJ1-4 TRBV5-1 TGCGCCAGCAGCTTGGTCGGCAGGGCCCATGAAAAACTGTTTTTT CASSLVGRAHEKLFF
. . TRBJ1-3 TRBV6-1 TGTGCCAGCAGCGAAGCCGGGAACTCTGGAAACACCATATATTTT CASSEAGNSGNTIYF
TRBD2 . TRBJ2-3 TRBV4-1 TGCGCCAGCAGCCAAGTAAGGTCAGCGGGGGGGACAGATACGCAGTATTTT CASSQVRSAGGTDTQYF
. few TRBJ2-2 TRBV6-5 TGTGCCAGCAGTTCCCAGGGGTTTGGGGAGCTGTTTTTT CASSSQGFGELFF
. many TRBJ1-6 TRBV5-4 TGTGCCAGCAGTAGCCGCTCCTATAATTCACCCCTCCACTTT CASSSRSYNSPLHF
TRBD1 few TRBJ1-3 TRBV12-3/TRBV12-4 TGTGCCAGCAGTTCCACGCTAGACAGGGTCGGAGGAAACACCATATATTTT CASSSTLDRVGGNTIYF
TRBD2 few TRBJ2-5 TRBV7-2 TGTGCCAGCAGCATCGGGACTAGCCTACGTTCCCCAGAGACCCAGTACTTC CASSIGTSLRSPETQYF
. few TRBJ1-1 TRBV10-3 TGTGCCATCAGTGAGTCAGCGGGGGAGATGACTGAAGCTTTCTTT CAISESAGEMTEAFF
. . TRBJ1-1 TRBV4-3 TGCGCCAGCAGCCAAGATATCGGGCAGGGGACTGAAGCTTTCTTT CASSQDIGQGTEAFF
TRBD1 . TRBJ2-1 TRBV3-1 TGTGCCAGCAGCCAAGAAGGTGTCGCAGGGGGCAATGAGCAGTTCTTC CASSQEGVAGGNEQFF